This T cell receptor (beta chain) appears in the sequencing data of a study of cytomegalovirus exposure and HLA in healthy donors (dated by TCRdb to about 2017). About the investigation overall: An earlier analysis of roughly 630 of the donors reported 250 to 300 Gb of sequence data and about 100 million unique TCR beta sequences from 150 million to 200 million T cells. About 320 gigabases of sequencing data and approximately 93 million unique TCR sequences were included in an early release covering several hundred HLA-typed donors. Of the approximately 400 genotyped donors, 70% to 90% were placed in the genetic ancestry cluster associated with self-reported Caucasian donors. The study aimed to test whether cataloging public T cell receptors could reveal signatures of past pathogen exposure. The T cell repertoires of about 700 subjects were profiled by immunosequencing and related to cytomegalovirus serostatus. Besides the first cohort of hundreds of subjects, a separate validation cohort made up of over a hundred different subjects was used. To predict cytomegalovirus infection status, the study combined high-throughput TCR immunosequencing, statistical association of individual TCRs with disease status, and machine learning. A later analysis re-examined previously published TCR beta repertoires from about 670 donors and added high-resolution HLA genotyping to investigate patterns of TCR occurrence. Rather than using new phenotypic data, the later analysis identified candidate immune exposures from TCR beta sequences and from how often those sequences occurred across donors. To decide whether each TCR beta V gene segment behaved as functional or pseudogenic, an earlier analysis of 587 of the donors relied on high-throughput TCR beta sequencing. Donor age, sex, ethnicity and CMV serostatus were compiled alongside the repertoire data. Genome-wide SNP genotypes for about 65% of the roughly 670 donors were used in a later genetic analysis, which treated that subset as a discovery cohort. Every repertoire in the discovery cohort had been generated on one and the same sequencing platform. Both class I and class II loci were covered by HLA typing, at four-digit resolution. Typing coverage differed by locus: A, B, C, DRB1 and DQB1 were typed in roughly 629-630 donors, DQA1 in 522, DPA1 in around 600, and DPB1 in roughly 470. Because of strong linkage in the cohort, 5 or 6 DR-DQ haplotypes were treated as single units for association and clustering. Among some 400 genotyped donors of the cohort, an average of approximately 250,000 unique TCR beta nucleotide sequences were sequenced per donor, roughly 18% of them non-productive.

Notes on this clone: The antigen it recognizes is unknown. No quality values exist for individual bases; no much larger clone is one base distant.

General study outcomes and caveats: The only immune exposure information available for the cohort was CMV serostatus. Most TCR sequences were seen in very few donors, while some public TCRs were found in many individuals. Correlated functional status among segregating V segments might reflect linkage disequilibrium, but an unknown experimental factor could not be ruled out. In the study, approximately 160 TCR beta chains were listed as associated with cytomegalovirus. The 87-base-pair reads could not distinguish some IMGT-functional V segments, including TRBV6-2 and TRBV6-3, so those segments were excluded. An earlier analysis of approximately 590 of the donors showed that most TCR beta V segments appeared in productive rearrangements either about 87% or about 30% of the time, which broadly matched IMGT annotations. Specific HLA alleles were associated with roughly 16,000 TCR beta sequences at a false discovery rate of 0.05 in a later analysis. According to a later genetic analysis, donors in an Asian-associated ancestry cluster had fewer N-insertions in productive TCRs than the roughly 670-donor mean. A further reported finding was that TCR beta sequences accurately predicted the HLA-A and HLA-B alleles for most subjects in the first cohort. Three of the identified cytomegalovirus-associated TCR beta chains were confirmed in vitro to be specific for cytomegalovirus antigens. According to a later analysis, most CMV-associated TCR beta chains appeared to be HLA-restricted, and the HLA associations seemed to be driven largely by CMV exposure. The cohort was sequenced for TCR beta chains only, and without alpha or paired-chain data the features that could be detected were limited. Several of the top co-occurrence clusters appeared to be linked to parvovirus B19, influenza, CMV and Epstein-Barr virus, according to a later analysis. Because counts were too low, 15 to 20 rarely observed V segments, including chromosome 9 orphons, were excluded from the earlier analysis of some 540 of the donors. Cytomegalovirus status was reported to be diagnosed by the classifier with high specificity and sensitivity in both the original and validation cohorts. A later genetic analysis associated a missense DCLRE1C variant with V-gene and J-gene trimming of TCR beta chains, and an independent cohort replicated the association. In a later analysis, HLA-associated TCR beta chains showed more clonal expansion and lower generation probabilities than non-associated chains that were equally common. Strong co-occurrence of HLA alleles, especially DR and DQ, made assigning TCR associations to individual alleles difficult. Because some donors lacked HLA typing at each locus, the association tests relied only on the typed subset. Roughly uniform sequencing depth across donors was assumed in presence/absence analyses, although this assumption may not hold. In a later analysis, the rate of TCR association differed among HLA loci, with DRB1 alleles having the most associated TCRs and HLA-C alleles having the fewest. The authors suggested that the approach could potentially be extended to other disease states and immunological phenotypes. A cluster of highly shared sequence variants was judged likely to be a technical artifact of the sequencing pipeline.

Libraries were constructed by the immunoSEQ multiplex PCR assay. For the multiplex PCR, a mixture combining 60 forward primers for TCR Vbeta segments and 13 reverse primers for TCR Jbeta segments was used. Amplification of the CDR3 region of rearranged TCR beta genes was performed with a multiplex PCR assay on genomic DNA. On the Illumina HiSeq System, the amplified TCR beta libraries were sequenced as 87-base-pair reads. Under the source paper's analysis protocol: A later analysis tallied 75 million to 95 million unique TCR beta chains across the approximately 670 repertoires, and roughly 11 million of those chains were shared by two or more donors. Raw reads were error-corrected and collapsed into unique sequences by a nearest-neighbor algorithm in which closely related sequences were merged to remove PCR and sequencing errors. V, D and J gene segments were assigned by aligning CDR3 sequences to IMGT reference sequences. Each retained sequence needed at least a six-nucleotide match to both a V gene segment and a J gene segment. Rearrangements were called productive when the CDR3 lacked stop codons and stayed in frame with V and J; all others were non-productive. Following IMGT convention, CDR3 was defined as the stretch from the second conserved V-encoded cysteine up to the conserved J-encoded phenylalanine. The earlier analysis of 500 to 650 of the donors excluded any sequence lacking an unambiguous match to a single V gene segment. An earlier analysis of a few hundred of the donors called V segments functional above 56.7% productive rearrangements and segregating when the between-donor standard deviation exceeded 5%. To diagnose cytomegalovirus status from the catalog of TCR beta chain sequences, a statistical classification framework was built. A later analysis assigned V and J genes by comparing TCR nucleotide sequences with IMGT/GENE-DB human TR gene sequences. A later analysis assigned CDR3 sequences and most-parsimonious VDJ recombination scenarios with the TCRdist pipeline. In a later analysis, every TCR beta chain was defined by the combination of its CDR3 amino acid sequence and its V-gene family, and reads without a unique V-gene family were dropped. To address suspected cross-contamination and a sequencing artifact, a later analysis removed over 500 highly shared, low-generation-probability nucleotide sequences. For each public chain, a later analysis derived a clonal expansion index from normalized ranks of inferred template counts within each repertoire. Generation probabilities in a later analysis came from a VDJ recombination model fitted to out-of-frame rearrangements, and those results were checked against IGoR. Hypergeometric tests were used in a later analysis to score TCR-TCR, TCR-HLA and TCR-CMV co-occurrence, with a repertoire-size bias correction applied to the TCR pairs. To estimate false discovery rates, a later analysis permuted the HLA or CMV assignments 20 times. In a later analysis, co-occurring TCRs were grouped with DBSCAN, and TCRdist sequence similarity was added when clustering was performed within HLA-allele-positive subsets. Repertoires with fewer than 30,000 or more than 120,000 public chains were left out of co-occurrence clustering, as were five repertoires with anomalous nucleotide sharing. TCRdb retrieved this table from immuneACCESS and kept in-frame rearrangements only. Not all clones are present; in checked studies, unresolved V genes account for under half, and no reason is known for the remainder. The V and J calls and clone size were taken over from that table, and D and trimming were inferred from the DNA. The sample data list over 50,000 clones, and 70% to 85% of these were observed just once. The ten largest clones take up over 1.5% of the sample.

The trim is 0 bases for V and 6 bases for J, with a gap of 21 bases between the germline ends. The CDR3 has 17 amino acids, counting the end cysteine and phenylalanine. Only the CDR3 part of the read is kept: 51 bases, read in frame from the first base. From the germline V gene, CDR1 is SGHDT and CDR2 is YYEEEE. The cohort was made up of 666 healthy bone marrow donors. At the time of sampling, all cohort members were nominally healthy, though unrecorded immune exposures were likely present. The donor was CMV seronegative and was included in the group of a few hundred seronegative cohort members. Every donor gave a peripheral blood sample, and the peripheral blood mononuclear cells from that sample were used for TCR beta sequencing. Genomic DNA was extracted from the blood cell samples with the Qiagen DNeasy Blood Extraction Kit.

The specimen sequenced was PBMCs. The TCR comes from a man in his forties in good health and CMV-seronegative. The V and J genes are TRBV5-6 and TRBJ1-1; the D gene cannot be named for sure. The DNA sequence follows: TGTGCCAGCAGCTTGGAGCTTCAGGCCAGAATCTCTCCTGAAGCTTTCTTT. This translates into CASSLELQARISPEAFF.